This T cell receptor beta chain came from a study of T cell responses to AZD1222 COVID-19 vaccine. Per germline, CDR1 SGHAT and CDR2 FQNNGV. The CDR3 consists of 15 residues. The trim removed 4 bases at V and 7 bases at J, leaving 9 bases unmatched. This clone was seen a handful of times. Its cognate antigen is unknown. Second doses were pooled across both intervals (about 4 or about 12 weeks). Notes on the study in general: Dominant at 160-218 and 743-854, vaccine-associated CD4 TCRs also spanned spike. A mostly white British donor set with more females was recruited, and clonal diversity was possibly underestimated. Only 5 or 6 people who got AZD1222 tested seropositive at baseline.

Sequenced by immunoSEQ multiplex PCR; TCRdb stores in-frame clones only, minus some. The sample contains 100,000 to 130,000 clones, 87% of which appear only once. The receptor comes from an adult who received the AZD1222 COVID-19 vaccine. The chain links TRBV11-2 to TRBJ1-5; 8 bases line up with TRBD1. Material: peripheral blood, obtained 28 days after the second AZD1222 dose. The DNA of the CDR3 is TGTGCCAGCAGCTCTTCGACAGGGGCTGGCCAGCCCCAGCATTTT. It is translated as CASSSSTGAGQPQHF.